The clone carrying this T cell receptor (beta chain) occurred once. Germline V CDR1 and CDR2: LNHDA, SQIVND (reference sequence). This CDR3 comprises 17 residues. With 3 bases clipped from V and 10 bases from J, the junction kept 14 bases outside the gene matches. This sample was taken from a study of liver allograft versus peripheral blood T cells. Overall study context: Comparative analysis was performed on T cell receptor repertoires from transplanted livers and from recipients' peripheral blood.

TCRdb recomputed calls from the reads with MiXCR, one row per CDR3 protein. Of over a thousand distinct CDR3 sequences in the sample, 16% were seen once. The chain is built from TRBV19 and TRBJ2-1; TRBD2 agrees at 11 bases. This clonotype was obtained from a human patient who had a liver transplant. Certain T cells may be donor cells from the graft. CDR3 sequence reads: CASSMLLAGGLGVEQFF. The DNA of the CDR3 is TGTGCCAGTAGTATGTTGCTAGCGGGAGGCCTCGGGGTAGAGCAGTTCTTC.